A selection of T cell receptor beta chains follows, all from one sample in a study of blood T cell repertoires in COVID-19. Measured with immunoSEQ multiplex PCR; TCRdb has only the in-frame clones, and not every one. The sample has 95,000 to 150,000 clones, almost 90% seen once; the top ten hold 3.5% to 4%. Specimen: peripheral blood. The receptors were gathered from a woman aged 55-70 years with COVID-19, enrolled during active disease. Each CDR3 is given with its conserved first and last residue.

len,v_gene,j_gene,CDR3aa
15,TRBV5-5,TRBJ2-1,CASSSGLAGGWEQFF
13,TRBV2,TRBJ1-5,CASRTGGLQPQHF
15,TRBV15,TRBJ2-3,CATSRDNRKGDTQYF
14,TRBV5-5,TRBJ2-7,CASSLLVQSYEQYF
13,TRBV10-2,TRBJ1-1,CASSERENTEAFF
14,TRBV6-4,TRBJ2-7,CASKLNRDSYEQYF
15,TRBV5-8,TRBJ1-2,CASSLGLSAAYGYTF
14,TRBV27,TRBJ1-2,CASSLLAGGYGYTF
14,TRBV4-1,TRBJ1-2,CASSQAQGGYGYTF
17,TRBV7-8,TRBJ1-6,CASSLGGGGYMDSPLHF
14,TRBV27,TRBJ2-1,CASAGGTGINEQFF
15,TRBV14,TRBJ1-5,CASSLTGGGNQPQHF
15,TRBV6-5,TRBJ2-2,CASRPGTGGFGELFF
14,TRBV6-5,TRBJ1-5,CATQGSYSNQPQHF
14,TRBV6-5,TRBJ1-2,CASSYAGTGQRYTF
14,TRBV7-2,TRBJ2-7,CASSSTGGAYEQYF
15,TRBV27,TRBJ1-1,CASSLIGGPTTEAFF
14,TRBV7-3,TRBJ1-2,CASSLTIQGGGYTF
16,TRBV4-2,TRBJ1-3,CASSQDRGLSGNTIYF
17,TRBV7-3,TRBJ2-2,CASSFGGDRGATGELFF
15,TRBV12-5,TRBJ2-3,CASALTGISTDTQYF
14,TRBV19,TRBJ2-7,CASSPGQGEYEQYF
15,TRBV2,TRBJ2-1,CASSAGGMSYNEQFF
15,TRBV7-2,TRBJ1-3,CASSWDRAGGNTIYF
16,TRBV10-1,TRBJ1-2,CASRDYRGSHNYGYTF